The 23 T cell receptor beta chains given below trace back to one sample, sequenced in a study of beta chain features in type 1 diabetes. What was sequenced were expressed TCRB transcripts, since all of the isolated RNA had been reverse transcribed. The protocol was immunoSEQ multiplex PCR, while the TCRdb copy is restricted to in-frame clones and leaves out a portion. The sample carries 300,000 to 450,000 clones, roughly 21% recorded once. Sequencing used naive CD4+ T cells from blood. Receptors originate from a young woman in good health.

This clone was seen a few times. The chain has TRBV19 and TRBJ1-1, with unresolved D. The germline V and J ends were trimmed by 6 bases and 8 bases, with 10 bases remaining between them. The CDR3 is 11 residues long. From germline, CDR1 is LNHDA and CDR2 SQIVND (reference sequence). In nucleotides, the CDR3 is TGTGCCAGTAGGACGCTAGCGGAAGCTTTCTTT. It translates to CASRTLAEAFF.

V gene TRBV7-6 combines with J gene TRBJ1-5; D is undetermined. The CDR3 runs 15 residues. Trimming removed 0 bases from V and 3 bases from J, with 9 bases in between. Germline CDR1 SGHVS, CDR2 FNYEAQ. The CDR3 DNA sequence: TGTGCCAGCAGCTTAGCGCCGGGGTTCAATCAGCCCCAGCATTTT. Translating it yields CASSLAPGFNQPQHF. Looking up the rest from reference TRBV7-6 and TRBJ1-5 gives the full variable domain: GAGVSQSPRYKVTKRGQDVALRCDPISGHVSLYWYRQALGQGPEFLTYFNYEAQQDKSGLPNDRFSAERPEGSISTLTIQRTEQRDSAMYRCASSLAPGFNQPQHFGDGTRLSIL.

This clone was observed a few times. J is TRBJ2-6 and V is TRBV2; TRBD1 agrees at 7 bases. J gave up 0 bases and V 4 bases, and 9 bases lay outside the gene matches. Germline lookup yields CDR1 SNHLY and CDR2 FYNNEI. The CDR3 has 18 residues. CDR3 loop: CASSVFGQVSSGANVLTF. DNA of the CDR3: TGTGCCAGCAGTGTCTTCGGACAGGTCAGCTCTGGGGCCAACGTCCTGACTTTC.

V gene TRBV30 combines with J gene TRBJ2-5; 12 bases agree with TRBD2. The CDR3 spans 12 residues. The germline V gene has CDR1 GTSNPN and CDR2 SVGIG (reference sequence). As DNA, the CDR3 is TGTGCTGCTAGCGGGAGGGTAGAGACCCAGTACTTC. Translated: CAASGRVETQYF.

This clone was recorded a few times. This rearrangement joins TRBV7-2 to TRBJ2-1; D might be TRBD2 (6 bases). Germline CDR1 SGHTA, CDR2 FQGNSA. Trimming pared 0 bases from V and 4 bases from J, leaving 7 bases between. This CDR3 region has 14 residues. CDR3 sequence: CASSLAAGYNEQFF. The CDR3 DNA follows: TGTGCCAGCAGCTTAGCCGCGGGATACAATGAGCAGTTCTTC.

This clone has only a few counts. The chain recombines TRBV7-2 with TRBJ1-2, with D perhaps TRBD1 (6 bases). V was clipped by 7 bases and J by 4 bases, with 16 bases between them. The length of the CDR3 is 14 residues. CDR1 and CDR2 from the germline V gene are SGHTA and FQGNSA. In DNA form, the CDR3 reads TGTGCCAGCATCAGGGGAGGGGTGGGCTATGGCTACACCTTC. This translates into CASIRGGVGYGYTF.

This clone has only a few counts. The V gene is TRBV18, the J gene TRBJ2-1, with D possibly matching TRBD1 (6 bases). With 3 bases removed from V and 8 bases from J, the gap between germline ends came to 17 bases. Germline values: CDR1 KGHSH, CDR2 LQKENI. The CDR3 runs 15 residues. CDR3 protein: CASSPARGPWDEQFF. CDR3 nucleotides: TGTGCCAGCTCACCGGCCAGGGGCCCGTGGGATGAGCAGTTCTTC.

This clone has a handful of counts. The genes are TRBV6-6 and TRBJ1-5; D is uncertain. CDR1 is MNHNY, CDR2 SVGAGI, per germline (reference sequence). With 2 bases removed from V and 6 bases from J, the gap between germline ends came to 8 bases. This CDR3 spans 13 amino acids. For the CDR3, the DNA is TGTGCCAGCAGTTACAACCGGGGTCAGCCCCAGCATTTT. Translation gives CASSYNRGQPQHF.

The genes are TRBV29-1 and TRBJ2-7; D unresolved. Between the trimmed V and J ends, which lost 0 bases and 2 bases, there was a span of 5 bases. Germline V gene lookup returns CDR1 SQVTM and CDR2 ANQGSEA. CDR3 length: 12 residues. The CDR3 nucleotides read TGCAGCGTTGAAGAGGGCACCTACGAGCAGTACTTC. Its translation is CSVEEGTYEQYF.

The chain links TRBV9 to TRBJ2-3; the match to TRBD1 covers 7 bases. The CDR3 has 14 residues. CDR1 is SGDLS, CDR2 YYNGEE, per germline. After removal of 4 bases from V and 1 base from J, the junction contained 3 bases not matched to a gene. The CDR3 is CASSTGAGTDTQYF. CDR3 DNA: TGTGCCAGCAGCACAGGGGCCGGCACAGATACGCAGTATTTT.

The CDR3 DNA follows: TGTGCCAGCAGTTACGCTTCGGGACAGACTTCCTACGAGCAGTACTTC. Translation: CASSYASGQTSYEQYF. V usage is TRBV6-5 and J usage is TRBJ2-7, with 7 positions matching TRBD1. Germline V gene sequence: CDR1 MNHEY, CDR2 SVGAGI. The CDR3 runs 16 residues. V was pared by 2 bases and J by 1 base, with 8 bases of the junction left unmatched.

The chain uses TRBV4-2 and TRBJ2-5; unclear D gene. Trimming stripped 1 base from V and 5 bases from J, with 8 bases between. CDR1 and CDR2 (germline): LGHNA, YNFKEQ. This CDR3 spans 13 amino acids. CDR3: CASSQGREETQYF. The CDR3 nucleotides are TGTGCCAGCAGCCAAGGCCGAGAGGAGACCCAGTACTTC.

In this sample, this clone turned up a few times. This sequence joins TRBV12-5 and TRBJ2-7, with a weak D call TRBD1 (5 bases). This CDR3 is built from 14 residues. Trimming took 0 bases from V and 2 from J, leaving 8 bases between them. From germline, CDR1 is LGHNT and CDR2 FRNRAP. The CDR3 bases are TGTGCTAGTGGTTTGGTTGCAGGGCCCTACGAGCAGTACTTC. It yields the protein CASGLVAGPYEQYF.

This clone has more than one count but fewer than ten. The V gene is TRBV2, the J gene TRBJ2-3, with TRBD2 identical over 13 bases. The CDR3 has 14 amino acids. The J segment lost 7 bases and the V segment lost 5 bases, leaving 3 bases of the junction unmatched. Germline V gene data show CDR1 as SNHLY and CDR2 as FYNNEI. This CDR3 reads CASSSGTSGNTQYF. The CDR3 DNA follows: TGTGCCAGCAGTTCCGGGACTAGCGGGAATACGCAGTATTTT.

The chain uses TRBV6-5 and TRBJ2-4, with D possibly TRBD1 on 5 matching bases. V was shortened by 8 bases and J by 3 bases, with 14 bases between the two germline ends. Per the germline V gene, CDR1 is MNHEY and CDR2 is SVGAGI. The CDR3 has 14 amino acids. The CDR3 loop reads CASHSSDSKNIQYF. For the CDR3, the DNA is TGTGCCAGCCACTCCAGTGACAGCAAAAACATTCAGTACTTC.

The V and J genes are TRBV29-1 and TRBJ2-2; 8 bases align to TRBD1. CDR1 SQVTM and CDR2 ANQGSEA come from the germline V gene. V lost 4 bases to trimming and J lost 3 bases; unmatched junction nucleotides: 4. CDR3 size: 14 residues. This CDR3 is CSVAPGQDTGELFF. The CDR3 DNA reads TGCAGCGTTGCCCCGGGACAGGACACCGGGGAGCTGTTTTTT.

The chain links TRBV5-1 to TRBJ2-3, with D possibly being TRBD1 (6 bases). CDR1 and CDR2 from the germline V gene are SGHRS and YFSETQ. The CDR3 is 15 amino acids. Trimming took 1 base from V and 7 from J, leaving 16 bases between them. The CDR3 spells CASSLTGKLPNTQYF. The CDR3, as DNA: TGCGCCAGCAGCTTGACAGGGAAGCTCCCCAATACGCAGTATTTT.

The chain joins TRBV28 to TRBJ1-1; D gene uncertain. CDR3 length equals 13 residues. V was pared by 7 bases and J by 1 base, with 10 bases between. Germline CDR1 MDHEN, CDR2 SYDVKM. CDR3 bases: TGTGCCAGCATGGCAGGATCGAACACTGAAGCTTTCTTT. It is translated as CASMAGSNTEAFF.

The chain carries TRBV5-1 and TRBJ2-1; no reliable D call. Germline CDR1 and CDR2: SGHRS and YFSETQ. CDR3 length: 13 amino acids. V lost 6 bases and J 0 bases, leaving 7 bases between the germline ends. The CDR3 nucleotides read TGCGCCAGCAAGCTCGGCTCCTACAATGAGCAGTTCTTC. This translates into CASKLGSYNEQFF.

This clone was observed a few times. The chain combines TRBV7-2 with TRBJ2-5, with D perhaps TRBD2 (6 bases). Between the trimmed V and J ends, which lost 4 bases and 4 bases, there was a span of 16 bases. Germline CDR1 and CDR2: SGHTA and FQGNSA. The CDR3 is 15 amino acids. CDR3 in amino acids: CASSSRVTGGETQYF. DNA for the CDR3: TGTGCCAGCAGCTCTAGGGTAACCGGGGGAGAGACCCAGTACTTC. Based on the CDR3 plus reference TRBV7-2 and TRBJ2-5, the full variable domain is GAGVSQSPSNKVTEKGKDVELRCDPISGHTALYWYRQSLGQGLEFLIYFQGNSAPDKSGLPSDRFSAERTGGSVSTLTIQRTQQEDSAVYLCASSSRVTGGETQYFGPGTRLLVL.

Comment on this clone: The identical CDR3 is also encoded by other nucleotide sequences in the sample. The V gene is TRBV18, the J gene TRBJ1-5; possibly TRBD1 for D (6 bases). V was cut by 6 bases and J by 0 bases, with 9 bases left in between. CDR1 is KGHSH and CDR2 is LQKENI in the germline V gene. The length of the CDR3 is 14 residues. The CDR3 region is CASSQGNSNQPQHF. The DNA of the CDR3 is TGTGCCAGCTCCCAGGGGAATAGCAATCAGCCCCAGCATTTT.

The chain recombines TRBV15 with TRBJ2-7; 7 nucleotides agree with TRBD1. Germline V gene data show CDR1 as LNHNV and CDR2 as YYDKDF (reference sequence). The ends lost 0 bases at V and 3 bases at J; junction bases unmatched: 5. This CDR3 comprises 15 residues. This CDR3 reads CATSRDPNRGYEQYF. In DNA, the CDR3 is TGTGCCACCAGCAGAGACCCCAACAGGGGCTACGAGCAGTACTTC.

The rearrangement links TRBV4-3 to TRBJ1-4; tentative D call: TRBD1 (6 bases). The V gene's germline CDR1 is LGHNA and CDR2 YSLEER. The length of the CDR3 is 14 residues. V was trimmed by 1 base and J by 5 bases, leaving 8 bases between them. The CDR3 nucleotides are TGCGCCAGCAGCCAAGCGGACAGAAATGAAAAACTGTTTTTT. Protein sequence: CASSQADRNEKLFF.